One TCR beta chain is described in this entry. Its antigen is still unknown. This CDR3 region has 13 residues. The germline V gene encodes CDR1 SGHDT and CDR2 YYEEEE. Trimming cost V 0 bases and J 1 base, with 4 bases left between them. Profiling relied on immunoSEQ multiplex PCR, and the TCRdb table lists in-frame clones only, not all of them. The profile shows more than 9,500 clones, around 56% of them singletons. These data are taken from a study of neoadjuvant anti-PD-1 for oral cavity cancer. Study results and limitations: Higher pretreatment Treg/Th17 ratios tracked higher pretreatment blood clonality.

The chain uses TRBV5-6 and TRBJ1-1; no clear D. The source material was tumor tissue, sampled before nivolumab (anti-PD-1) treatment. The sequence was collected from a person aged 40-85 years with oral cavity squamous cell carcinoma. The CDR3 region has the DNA TGTGCCAGCAGCTTGGCGGGGAACACTGAAGCTTTCTTT. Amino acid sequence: CASSLAGNTEAFF.